These 13 T cell receptor beta chains were sequenced from one sample in a study of shared clonotypes between healthy human individuals. Terminally differentiated effector memory CD45RA+ cells were excluded from the naive CD8 cells, which were CD45RO-negative and positively selected for CCR7. TCRdb's copy holds only in-frame clones and misses some; the assay was immunoSEQ multiplex PCR. Here the sample spans hundreds of thousands of clones, 95% to 97% being singletons. The source material was naive CD8+ T cells sorted from blood. These TCRs come from a woman aged 30 to 39 in good health.

The V and J genes are TRBV4-1 and TRBJ2-1; D is ambiguous. Trimming left V 6 bases short and J 9 bases short, with 21 bases between. The CDR3 contains 15 residues. Per the germline V gene, CDR1 is MGHRA and CDR2 is YSYEKL. CDR3: CASRQQLDDQSEQFF. The CDR3, as DNA: TGCGCCAGCAGACAACAACTGGACGATCAAAGTGAGCAGTTCTTC.

V and J are TRBV7-9 and TRBJ2-7, with 9 bases identical to TRBD1. The V gene's germline CDR1 is SEHNR and CDR2 FQNEAQ (reference sequence). The CDR3 contains 15 residues. V lost 0 bases, J lost 0 bases, and 0 bases stayed unmatched. The CDR3 coding sequence is TGTGCCAGCAGCTTAGCACAGGGGGCCTCCTACGAGCAGTACTTC. This sequence encodes CASSLAQGASYEQYF.

In DNA form, the CDR3 reads TGTGCCAGCAGCTTATTTGTCGGTGAGTGGAACACTGAAGCTTTCTTT. Translating it yields CASSLFVGEWNTEAFF. The V and J genes are TRBV7-8 and TRBJ1-1; D gene unclear. V lost 2 bases to trimming and J lost 1 base, with 14 bases between them. This CDR3 region has 16 residues. Germline CDR1 and CDR2: SGHVS and FQNEAQ.

The chain recombines TRBV6-1 with TRBJ2-3; 8 nucleotides match TRBD1. This CDR3 has 16 amino acids. Trimming removed 0 bases from V and 0 bases from J; junction bases left unmatched: 2. In germline, CDR1 is MNHNS, CDR2 SASEGT. CDR3: CASSEARTGSTDTQYF. The CDR3 coding sequence is TGTGCCAGCAGTGAAGCCAGGACAGGGAGCACAGATACGCAGTATTTT.

The rearrangement links TRBV5-4 to TRBJ1-1, with TRBD1 as a possible D gene (5 bases). Between the trimmed V and J ends, which lost 1 base and 8 bases, there was a span of 18 bases. There are 15 residues in the CDR3. CDR1 is SGHNT and CDR2 is YYREEE in the germline V gene (reference sequence). CDR3 amino acids: CASSLSGRSGTEAFF. For the CDR3, the DNA is TGTGCCAGCAGCTTGTCTGGGCGATCGGGGACCGAAGCTTTCTTT. The variable domain in full, completed from reference TRBV5-4 and TRBJ1-1, reads ETGVTQSPTHLIKTRGQQVTLRCSSQSGHNTVSWYQQALGQGPQFIFQYYREEENGRGNFPPRFSGLQFPNYSSELNVNALELDDSALYLCASSLSGRSGTEAFFGQGTRLTVV.

The rearrangement links TRBV2 to TRBJ2-1; D uncertain. Trimming stripped 8 bases from V and 5 bases from J, with 13 bases between. CDR1 and CDR2 (germline): SNHLY, FYNNEI. The CDR3 extends over 13 amino acids. The CDR3 region is CASLPIGDNEQFF. DNA for the CDR3: TGTGCCAGCCTGCCGATTGGGGACAATGAGCAGTTCTTC.

This chain joins TRBV5-8 and TRBJ2-6; TRBD1 agrees at 7 bases. V shed 4 bases and J 2 bases; nucleotides not matched to a gene: 12. Looked up from germline, CDR1 is SGHTS and CDR2 is YDEGEE. CDR3 length equals 18 residues. CDR3 nucleotide sequence: TGTGCCAGCAGCCCGGACAGGCCTAGTAACGCTGGGGCCAACGTCCTGACTTTC. It codes for CASSPDRPSNAGANVLTF.

The chain links TRBV28 to TRBJ1-2; maybe TRBD1 (5 bases). CDR1 and CDR2 from the germline V gene are MDHEN and SYDVKM. The V gene lost 2 bases and the J gene lost 4 bases, with 11 bases spanning the gap. This CDR3 is built from 14 residues. CDR3 coding DNA: TGTGCCAGCAGTTTAAGGGGATTTAGCTATGGCTACACCTTC. The encoded protein is CASSLRGFSYGYTF.

CDR3 in DNA: TGTGCCAGCAGTGAATATGGCGGGGAGCTGTTTTTT. Translation gives CASSEYGGELFF. The chain employs TRBV25-1 and TRBJ2-2; D remains ambiguous. The CDR3 extends over 12 amino acids. V lost 0 bases, J lost 7 bases, and 3 bases lay in between. Germline V gene data show CDR1 as MGHDK and CDR2 as SYGVNS.

J is TRBJ2-5 and V is TRBV5-6, with D perhaps TRBD2 (6 bases). The tail of the sequence fits TRBJ2-7 better, so the J call may be wrong. The germline V gene has CDR1 SGHDT and CDR2 YYEEEE. The CDR3 contains 15 residues. The CDR3 DNA reads as TGTGCCAGCAGCTTGCGCGGGATGGCCTCCTACGAGCAGTACTTC. Its translation is CASSLRGMASYEQYF.

CDR3 sequence (DNA): TGTGCCAGCAGTGGGAGTGGAGTGTGGGCGACACAGTACTTC. It yields the protein CASSGSGVWATQYF. The J gene is TRBJ2-7, the V gene TRBV28; a weak D match, TRBD2 (5 bases). This CDR3 region has 14 residues. V shed 5 bases and J shed 10 bases, with 21 bases lying between them. The germline V gene has CDR1 MDHEN and CDR2 SYDVKM. Complete variable domain (other parts from reference TRBV28 and TRBJ2-7): DVKVTQSSRYLVKRTGEKVFLECVQDMDHENMFWYRQDPGLGLRLIYFSYDVKMKEKGDIPEGYSVSREKKERFSLILESASTNQTSMYLCASSGSGVWATQYFGPGTRLTVT.

The J gene is TRBJ1-5, the V gene TRBV19; D is ambiguous. Trimming cost V 2 bases and J 4 bases, with 9 bases left between them. Looked up from germline, CDR1 is LNHDA and CDR2 is SQIVND (reference sequence). This CDR3 contains 14 residues. The CDR3 DNA is TGTGCCAGTAGTATATGGACGGAGAATCAGCCCCAGCATTTT. Amino acids: CASSIWTENQPQHF.

The rearrangement uses TRBV19 and TRBJ2-2, with 9 bases identical to TRBD2. Losses at the gene ends were 10 bases for V and 7 bases for J; bases not matched to a gene: 7. The CDR3 runs 13 residues. CDR1 is LNHDA and CDR2 is SQIVND in the germline V gene (reference sequence). The CDR3 loop is CATAGGPIGELFF. As DNA, the CDR3 is TGTGCCACGGCGGGAGGGCCAATCGGGGAGCTGTTTTTT. The full variable domain, its missing parts supplied by reference TRBV19 and TRBJ2-2, is DGGITQSPKYLFRKEGQNVTLSCEQNLNHDAMYWYRQDPGQGLRLIYYSQIVNDFQKGDIAEGYSVSREKKESFPLTVTSAQKNPTAFYLCATAGGPIGELFFGEGSRLTVL.